Given below is one T cell receptor (beta chain) in context. The germline gives CDR1 SGHNT, CDR2 YYREEE (reference sequence). CDR3 length: 15 amino acids. V trimming: 2 bases; J trimming: 4 bases; junction bases outside the gene matches: 7. Sequencing was performed with immunoSEQ multiplex PCR; in TCRdb, only in-frame clones are kept and a portion is missing. The sample carries fewer than 400,000 clones, roughly 90% recorded once. These data belong to a study of blood T cell repertoires in COVID-19. This receptor was identified in a man between 60 and 70 years old who had recovered from COVID-19. The sample comprised PBMCs or T cells enriched from blood (not recorded which). The chain combines TRBV5-4 with TRBJ1-1; TRBD1 matches 8 bases. CDR3 protein: CASSFGTGGATEAFF. CDR3 DNA sequence: TGTGCCAGCAGCTTCGGGACAGGCGGGGCCACTGAAGCTTTCTTT.